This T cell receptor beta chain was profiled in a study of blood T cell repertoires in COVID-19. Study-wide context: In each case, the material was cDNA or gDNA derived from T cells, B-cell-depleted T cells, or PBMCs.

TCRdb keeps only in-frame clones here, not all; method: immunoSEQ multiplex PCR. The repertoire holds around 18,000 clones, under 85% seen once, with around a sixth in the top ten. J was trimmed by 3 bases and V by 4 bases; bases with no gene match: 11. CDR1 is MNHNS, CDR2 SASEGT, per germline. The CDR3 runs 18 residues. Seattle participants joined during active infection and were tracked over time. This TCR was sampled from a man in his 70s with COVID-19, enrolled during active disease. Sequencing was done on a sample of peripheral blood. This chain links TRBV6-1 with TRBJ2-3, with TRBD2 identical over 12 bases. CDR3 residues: CASSVAPTSGRGTDTQYF. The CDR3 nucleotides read TGTGCCAGCAGTGTGGCCCCGACTAGCGGGAGAGGAACAGATACGCAGTATTTT.